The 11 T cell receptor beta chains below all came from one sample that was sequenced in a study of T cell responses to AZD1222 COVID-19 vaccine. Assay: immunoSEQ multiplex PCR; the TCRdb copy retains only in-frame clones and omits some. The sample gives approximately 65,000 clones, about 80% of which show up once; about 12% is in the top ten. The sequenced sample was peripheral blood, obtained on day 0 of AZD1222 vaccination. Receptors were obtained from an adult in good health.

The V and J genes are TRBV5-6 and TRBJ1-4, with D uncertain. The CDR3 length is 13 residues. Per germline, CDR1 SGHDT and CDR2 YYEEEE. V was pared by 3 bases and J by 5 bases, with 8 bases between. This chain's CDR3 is CASSWELNEKLFF. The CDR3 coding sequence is TGTGCCAGCAGCTGGGAGCTAAATGAAAAACTGTTTTTT. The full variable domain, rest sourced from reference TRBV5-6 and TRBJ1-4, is DAGVTQSPTHLIKTRGQQVTLRCSPKSGHDTVSWYQQALGQGPQFIFQYYEEEERQRGNFPDRFSGHQFPNYSSELNVNALLLGDSALYLCASSWELNEKLFFGSGTQLSVL.

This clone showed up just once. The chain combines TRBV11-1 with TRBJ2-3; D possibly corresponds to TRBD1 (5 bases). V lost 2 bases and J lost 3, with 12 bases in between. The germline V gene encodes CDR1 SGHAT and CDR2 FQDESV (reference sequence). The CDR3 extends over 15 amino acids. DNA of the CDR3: TGTGCCAGCAGCTTAACGGTTGGGGCGACAGATACGCAGTATTTT. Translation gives CASSLTVGATDTQYF.

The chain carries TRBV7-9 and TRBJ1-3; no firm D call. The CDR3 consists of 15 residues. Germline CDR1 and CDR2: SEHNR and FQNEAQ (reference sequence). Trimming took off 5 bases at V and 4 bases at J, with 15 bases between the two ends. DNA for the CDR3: TGTGCCAGCAGCCCCGAGAGTTGGCTCGGAAACACCATATATTTT. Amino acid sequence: CASSPESWLGNTIYF.

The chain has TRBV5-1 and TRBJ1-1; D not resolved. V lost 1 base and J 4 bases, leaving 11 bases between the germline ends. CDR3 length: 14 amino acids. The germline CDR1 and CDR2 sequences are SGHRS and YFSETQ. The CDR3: CASSLTYGGTEAFF. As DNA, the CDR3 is TGCGCCAGCAGCTTGACTTATGGTGGCACTGAAGCTTTCTTT.

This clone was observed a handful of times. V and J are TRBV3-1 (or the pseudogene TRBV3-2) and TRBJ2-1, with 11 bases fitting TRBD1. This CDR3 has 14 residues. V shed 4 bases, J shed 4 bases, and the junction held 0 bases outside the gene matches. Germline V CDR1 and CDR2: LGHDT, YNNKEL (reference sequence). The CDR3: CASSRDRGYNEQFF. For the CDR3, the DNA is TGTGCCAGCAGCCGGGACAGGGGGTACAATGAGCAGTTCTTC.

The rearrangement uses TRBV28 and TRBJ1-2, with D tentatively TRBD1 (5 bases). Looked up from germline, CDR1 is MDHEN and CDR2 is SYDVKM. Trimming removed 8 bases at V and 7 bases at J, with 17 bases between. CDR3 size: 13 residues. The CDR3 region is CASSEGRVAGYTF. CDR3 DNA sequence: TGTGCCAGCTCTGAGGGCAGGGTTGCTGGCTACACCTTC.

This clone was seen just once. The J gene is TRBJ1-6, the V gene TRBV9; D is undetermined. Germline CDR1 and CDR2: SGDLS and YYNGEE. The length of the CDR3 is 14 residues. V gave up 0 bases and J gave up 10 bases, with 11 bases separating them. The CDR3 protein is CASSVDYNSSPLHF. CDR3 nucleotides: TGTGCCAGCAGCGTAGATTACAATTCGTCACCCCTCCACTTT.

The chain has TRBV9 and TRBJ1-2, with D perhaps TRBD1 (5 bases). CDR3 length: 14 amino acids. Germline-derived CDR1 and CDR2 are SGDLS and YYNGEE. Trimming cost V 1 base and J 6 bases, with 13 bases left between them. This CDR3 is CASSVSGTVNGYTF. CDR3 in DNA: TGTGCCAGCAGCGTATCCGGGACGGTCAATGGCTACACCTTC. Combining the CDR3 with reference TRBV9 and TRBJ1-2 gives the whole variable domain DSGVTQTPKHLITATGQRVTLRCSPRSGDLSVYWYQQSLDQGLQFLIQYYNGEERAKGNILERFSAQQFPDLHSELNLSSLELGDSALYFCASSVSGTVNGYTFGSGTRLTVV.

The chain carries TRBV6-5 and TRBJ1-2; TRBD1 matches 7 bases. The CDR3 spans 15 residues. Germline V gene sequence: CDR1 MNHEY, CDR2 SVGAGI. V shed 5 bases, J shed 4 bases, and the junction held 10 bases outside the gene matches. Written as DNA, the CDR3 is TGTGCCAGCAGTACTAACAGGGGCGGTATCTATGGCTACACCTTC. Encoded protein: CASSTNRGGIYGYTF.

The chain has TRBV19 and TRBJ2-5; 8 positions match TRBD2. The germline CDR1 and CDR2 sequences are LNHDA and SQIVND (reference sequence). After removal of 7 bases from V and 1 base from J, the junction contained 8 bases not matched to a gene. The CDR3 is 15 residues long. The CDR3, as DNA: TGTGCCAGTAACTCAGCGGGGGTAGGCCAAGAGACCCAGTACTTC. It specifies CASNSAGVGQETQYF.

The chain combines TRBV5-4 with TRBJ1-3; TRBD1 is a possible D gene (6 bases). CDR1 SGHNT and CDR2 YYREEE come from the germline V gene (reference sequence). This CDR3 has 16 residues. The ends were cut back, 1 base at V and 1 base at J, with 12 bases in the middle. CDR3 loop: CASSLFLQGSGNTIYF. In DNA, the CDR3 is TGTGCCAGCAGCTTGTTTTTGCAGGGGTCTGGAAACACCATATATTTT.